These 24 T cell receptor beta chains were sequenced from one sample in a study of vaccination and CD4 T cells after COVID-19. These receptors are not linked to any known antigen. Once obtained from cultured CD4+ T cells, the DNA was sequenced using the Oncomine TCR Beta short-read assay. TCRdb itself ran the PCR reads through MiXCR, one entry per CDR3 protein. The sample includes roughly 16,000 distinct CDR3 sequences, about 45% of them seen just once. Noted treatment: approximately 11-day PBMC culture with coronavirus spike peptide pools or control peptides (ViraFEST assay). This specimen consisted of CD4+ T cells from blood, cultured in vitro, obtained after SARS-CoV-2 vaccination. Receptors were obtained from a human donor who had recovered from COVID-19.

The chain recombines TRBV11-2 with TRBJ1-2, with D perhaps matching TRBD1 (5 bases). The germline CDR1 and CDR2 sequences are SGHAT and FQNNGV. Deletions cut 0 bases from V and 6 bases from J, with 11 bases between. The CDR3 is 14 amino acids. The CDR3 DNA is TGTGCCAGCAGCTTAGATCTCGCGGGGGATGGCTACACCTTC. This encodes CASSLDLAGDGYTF.

This clonotype has only a few counts. CDR3 sequence: CASSRQGNTGELFF. CDR3 DNA: TGTGCCAGCAGCCGACAGGGCAACACCGGGGAGCTGTTTTTT. This chain links TRBV7-3 with TRBJ2-2; TRBD1 matches 7 bases. The CDR3 is made up of 14 amino acids. Germline trimming cut 5 bases from V and 2 bases from J; bases unmatched to any gene: 2. CDR1 is SGHTA and CDR2 is FQGTGA in the germline V gene.

This clonotype was observed a single time. One junction end does not reproduce the germline sequence, and a read error may be involved. The CDR3 loop is CASSLVPLGDYGYTF. CDR3 DNA sequence: TGTGCCAGCAGCTTGGTGCCATTGGGGGACTACGGCTACACCTTC. The chain carries TRBV5-8 and TRBJ1-2; D is possibly TRBD1 (5 bases). CDR3 length: 15 amino acids. CDR1 is SGHTS, CDR2 YDEGEE, per germline.

The rearrangement uses TRBV28 and TRBJ2-7; D is uncertain. V lost 3 bases and J lost 3, with 6 bases in between. Germline-derived CDR1 and CDR2 are MDHEN and SYDVKM. The CDR3 totals 12 residues. CDR3 residues: CASSFQYYEQYF. The CDR3 DNA follows: TGTGCCAGCAGTTTTCAATACTACGAGCAGTACTTC.

This rearrangement joins TRBV10-3 to TRBJ2-7, with 10 positions matching TRBD2. The CDR3 is 15 amino acids. V was pared by 3 bases and J by 2 bases, with 4 bases of the junction left unmatched. The germline gives CDR1 ENHRY, CDR2 SYGVKD. CDR3 sequence reads: CAISDSSGRAYEQYF. DNA of the CDR3: TGTGCCATCAGTGATTCCAGCGGGAGGGCCTACGAGCAGTACTTC.

The chain employs TRBV25-1 and TRBJ2-5; 8 bases fit TRBD2. The ends lost 1 base at V and 0 bases at J; junction bases unmatched: 13. Per germline, CDR1 MGHDK and CDR2 SYGVNS. This CDR3 has 19 amino acids. CDR3 region: CASSELGVSAGGNQETQYF. CDR3 sequence (DNA): TGTGCCAGCAGTGAATTAGGGGTATCGGCGGGGGGCAACCAAGAGACCCAGTACTTC.

This chain joins TRBV28 and TRBJ1-4; the D is unclear. The CDR3 extends over 14 amino acids. The V and J ends lost 6 bases and 8 bases respectively, with 16 bases between them. Germline values: CDR1 MDHEN, CDR2 SYDVKM. The CDR3 sequence: CASRDPDLAEKLFF. For the CDR3, the DNA is TGTGCCAGCAGGGACCCGGACCTGGCGGAAAAACTGTTTTTT.

This clonotype was observed a handful of times. The gene calls are TRBV21-1 and TRBJ1-1. TRBV21-1 is a pseudogene locus. The CDR3 totals 13 residues. CDR3 region: CASSKQQNTEAFF. CDR3 sequence (DNA): TGTGCCAGCAGCAAACAGCAGAACACTGAAGCTTTCTTT.

This clonotype has just a few counts. This rearrangement joins TRBV2 to TRBJ2-3; D remains ambiguous. CDR3 size: 13 residues. Germline CDR1 is SNHLY and CDR2 is FYNNEI. V was clipped by 2 bases and J by 0 bases, with 3 bases between them. CDR3 in DNA: TGTGCCAGCAGTGAATCTAGCACAGATACGCAGTATTTT. It yields the protein CASSESSTDTQYF.

The chain recombines TRBV7-9 with TRBJ1-5; 8 bases line up with TRBD1. Germline V gene data show CDR1 as SEHNR and CDR2 as FQNEAQ (reference sequence). CDR3 size: 19 residues. Trimming cost V 1 base and J 6 bases; bases outside gene matches: 17. Here the CDR3 DNA reads TGTGCCAGCAGCTTAGACAGGGCTCAGGGGGCTGGGGGAAGTCAGCCCCAGCATTTT. Its translation: CASSLDRAQGAGGSQPQHF.

The chain joins TRBV6-2 or TRBV6-3 to TRBJ2-7; no definite D call. Germline CDR1 reads MNHEY; CDR2 reads SVGEGT. V lost 0 bases to trimming and J lost 3 bases, with 6 bases between them. CDR3 size: 13 residues. The CDR3 spells CASSYSRFYEQYF. CDR3 nucleotides: TGTGCCAGCAGTTACTCCCGGTTCTACGAGCAGTACTTC.

There are a few counts of this clonotype. The chain has TRBV7-2 and TRBJ1-1, with 8 bases that match TRBD1. Trimming removed 5 bases from V and 5 bases from J; junction bases left unmatched: 4. CDR1 is SGHTA and CDR2 is FQGNSA in the germline V gene. The CDR3 is 13 amino acids. CDR3 loop: CASSLHRGTEAFF. In nucleotides, the CDR3 is TGTGCCAGCAGCCTTCACAGGGGGACTGAAGCTTTCTTT.

The rearrangement uses TRBV5-1 and TRBJ2-3, with 11 bases that match TRBD1. CDR1 and CDR2 (germline): SGHRS, YFSETQ. This CDR3 region has 16 residues. J lost 4 bases, V lost 4 bases, and 8 bases had no gene match. CDR3 nucleotides: TGCGCCAGCAGCCCGGGACAGGGGGGAATGGCAGATACGCAGTATTTT. Its translation: CASSPGQGGMADTQYF.

CDR3 bases: TGTGCCAGCAGCTTAGGAGAGAACACTGAAGCTTTCTTT. Residues: CASSLGENTEAFF. The gene calls are TRBV7-8 and TRBJ1-1; D gene unclear. The CDR3 totals 13 residues. Germline V gene data show CDR1 as SGHVS and CDR2 as FQNEAQ. Trimming left V 1 base short and J 1 base short, with 4 bases between.

This clonotype was seen a few times. V is TRBV20-1 and J is TRBJ2-7; the D is unclear. In germline, CDR1 is DFQATT, CDR2 SNEGSKA (reference sequence). Trimming took 3 bases from V and 3 from J, leaving 15 bases between them. CDR3 size: 14 residues. Here the CDR3 reads CSASSGLSHYEQYF. In DNA form, the CDR3 reads TGCAGTGCTAGTTCAGGTCTATCCCACTACGAGCAGTACTTC.

This chain joins TRBV5-1 and TRBJ2-7; possible D gene TRBD2, 6 bases. The CDR3 runs 13 residues. Per germline, CDR1 SGHRS and CDR2 YFSETQ. V was pared by 1 base and J by 6 bases, with 11 bases between. DNA of the CDR3: TGCGCCAGCAGCTTGTACGGGAGAGGCGAGCAGTACTTC. Translation gives CASSLYGRGEQYF.

V and J are TRBV10-2 and TRBJ2-5; 11 bases are shared with TRBD2. Germline CDR1 WSHSY, CDR2 SAAADI. The CDR3 is 13 residues long. The J segment lost 7 bases and the V segment lost 6 bases, leaving 4 bases of the junction unmatched. DNA of the CDR3: TGCGCCAGCAGGGAAACTAGCGGGGGGACCCAGTACTTC. Protein: CASRETSGGTQYF.

The chain has TRBV20-1 and TRBJ2-2; D tentatively fits TRBD1 or TRBD2 (5 bases each). CDR3 size: 14 residues. The germline V gene has CDR1 DFQATT and CDR2 SNEGSKA (reference sequence). The ends were cut back, 6 bases at V and 5 bases at J, with 16 bases in the middle. DNA of the CDR3: TGCAGTGCCAGGGCCCCGTGGAGGACCGGGGAGCTGTTTTTT. The encoded protein is CSARAPWRTGELFF.

This clonotype was observed a few times. The chain recombines TRBV4-2 with TRBJ1-4, with a tentative D call TRBD1 (5 bases). The germline CDR1 and CDR2 sequences are LGHNA and YNFKEQ. The CDR3 extends over 18 amino acids. V lost 0 bases and J 0 bases, leaving 14 bases between the germline ends. The CDR3 spells CASSQESGRLTTNEKLFF. CDR3 DNA sequence: TGTGCCAGCAGCCAAGAATCGGGACGGCTTACAACTAATGAAAAACTGTTTTTT.

V is TRBV7-8 and J is TRBJ1-2, with D unclear. Trimming removed 5 bases from V and 0 bases from J, with 13 bases in between. The germline V gene has CDR1 SGHVS and CDR2 FQNEAQ. This CDR3 has 15 amino acids. DNA of the CDR3: TGTGCCAGCAGCCGTCGACCGACAACTAACTATGGCTACACCTTC. Protein: CASSRRPTTNYGYTF.

The chain is built from TRBV7-2 and TRBJ2-3; D remains unclear. Trimming took off 0 bases at V and 0 bases at J, with 10 bases between the two ends. The length of the CDR3 is 16 residues. The germline CDR1 and CDR2 sequences are SGHTA and FQGNSA. Written as DNA, the CDR3 is TGTGCCAGCAGCTTAGCCGTGACGACTAGCACAGATACGCAGTATTTT. Translating gives CASSLAVTTSTDTQYF.

This clonotype was counted a few times. The V and J genes are TRBV4-3 and TRBJ1-2; 8 bases fit TRBD1. The CDR3 consists of 14 residues. V gave up 1 base and J gave up 4 bases; unmatched junction bases: 2. Germline V gene lookup returns CDR1 LGHNA and CDR2 YSLEER. CDR3 sequence: CASSQGGQAYGYTF. CDR3 nucleotide sequence: TGCGCCAGCAGCCAAGGGGGACAGGCCTATGGCTACACCTTC.

The rearrangement links TRBV6-4 to TRBJ2-3; 11 bases fit TRBD2. Germline loops: CDR1 MRHNA, CDR2 SNTAGT. V lost 0 bases, J lost 4 bases, and 0 bases stayed unmatched. CDR3 length: 15 amino acids. The CDR3 spells CASSDSLAGADTQYF. CDR3 DNA: TGTGCCAGCAGTGACTCACTAGCGGGAGCAGATACGCAGTATTTT.

Only one count was recorded for this clonotype. The V gene is TRBV7-2, the J gene TRBJ1-3; weak D call: TRBD1 (6 bases). The CDR3 totals 14 residues. Looked up from germline, CDR1 is SGHTA and CDR2 is FQGNSA. V gave up 5 bases and J gave up 0 bases, with 8 bases separating them. The CDR3 coding sequence is TGTGCCAGCAGCGAGGGGGGCTCTGGAAACACCATATATTTT. It encodes CASSEGGSGNTIYF.